This T cell receptor (beta chain) was recovered during a study of blood T cells in healthy people across ages. Using a J-beta primer mix together with a sample-barcoded 5' primer, a second PCR was run for about 6 to 12 cycles. Template switching added a 12-random-nucleotide identifier to every cDNA molecule. Sequencing of every sample gave 2.5 million or more CDR3-containing paired-end reads. TCRdb redid the calling of the 5' RACE reads with MiXCR, one entry per CDR3 protein. The sample shows 550,000 to 750,000 distinct CDR3 sequences, approximately 21% of them seen only once. This CDR3 region has 12 residues. The germline gives CDR1 KGHDR, CDR2 SFDVKD. V was clipped by 5 bases and J by 3 bases, with 6 bases between them.

The chain recombines TRBV24-1 with TRBJ2-5, with no clear D. The clonotype was recovered from a man between 70 and 80 years old in good health. Source material: blood. CDR3: CATSGNEETQYF. The CDR3 bases are TGTGCCACCAGTGGAAACGAAGAGACCCAGTACTTC.